This is a list of T cell receptor beta chains from one sample in a study of T cell clonotyping in hematopoietic cell transplantation. TCRdb keeps only in-frame clones here, not all; method: immunoSEQ multiplex PCR. In the table there are about 29,000 clones, around 90% of which are singletons. Specimen: PBMCs, collected 100 days after allogeneic stem cell transplant. All receptors come from a female patient in her fifties or sixties who had an allogeneic stem cell transplant from a related donor, so the T cells may come from the graft donor. Some clones in this sample may be carry-over from other donors' samples. The CDR3 runs from the conserved cysteine through the conserved F or W. The D gene is left open where the match is weak. The size entry is marked missing in some rows and otherwise reads once, few, many or a size class.

CDR3nt	CDR3aa	d_gene	v_gene	j_gene	abundance
TGTGCCAGCTCCGGGACTAGCGGGTCGGAAAACGAGCAGTACTTC	CASSGTSGSENEQYF	TRBD2	TRBV6-1	TRBJ2-7	.
TGCGCCAGCAGCTGGGGACAGGGAGGCCAAGAGACCCAGTACTTC	CASSWGQGGQETQYF	TRBD1	TRBV5-1	TRBJ2-5	.
TGTGCCAGCAGTGACCGGGGGTCAAAGAACACTGAAGCTTTCTTT	CASSDRGSKNTEAFF	.	TRBV6-1	TRBJ1-1	.
TGTGCCAGCAGTCCCCGGACAGGGGGAAATTCACCCCTCCACTTT	CASSPRTGGNSPLHF	TRBD1	TRBV6-1	TRBJ1-6	.
TGTGCCAGCAGCCCCACCGGGGCCTACACCATATATTTT	CASSPTGAYTIYF	.	TRBV2	TRBJ1-3	.
TGTGCCAGTAGTATGGACAGGGTTTCTGGCTACACCTTC	CASSMDRVSGYTF	TRBD1	TRBV19	TRBJ1-2	.
TGTGCCAGCAGCTCCCGGACTAGCGGACAAGAGACCCAGTACTTC	CASSSRTSGQETQYF	TRBD2	TRBV5-4	TRBJ2-5	.
TGTGCCAGCAAAAACAGGGTGCAGGCCGGGGAGCTGTTTTTT	CASKNRVQAGELFF	.	TRBV7-6	TRBJ2-2	.
TGTGCCAGCAGTTTGATTTTCCGTGGTGGGGACGAGCAGTACTTC	CASSLIFRGGDEQYF	.	TRBV28	TRBJ2-7	.
TGTGCCAGCGGGACAGGGGGAACTAATGAAAAACTGTTTTTT	CASGTGGTNEKLFF	TRBD1	TRBV10-3	TRBJ1-4	few
TGCGCCAGCCGACGACAGGGACGGGATGAGCAGTTCTTC	CASRRQGRDEQFF	TRBD1	TRBV5-1	TRBJ2-1	.
TGTGCCAGTGCGCTTGGAGGGGCTACCTACGAGCAGTACTTC	CASALGGATYEQYF	.	TRBV19	TRBJ2-7	.
TGTGCCAGCAGCCTCGGACTGATTTACGAGCAGTACTTC	CASSLGLIYEQYF	.	TRBV13	TRBJ2-7	.
TGTGCCAGCAGCCAAGGAGTTTCTAGCGGGGGGTACTACGAGCAGTACTTC	CASSQGVSSGGYYEQYF	TRBD2	TRBV4-2	TRBJ2-7	.
TGCAGCGCCCAGACAGATTCCTACGAGCAGTACTTC	CSAQTDSYEQYF	.	TRBV29-1	TRBJ2-7	.
TGTGCCAGCACCAGACAGGTGAACACTGAAGCTTTCTTT	CASTRQVNTEAFF	.	TRBV6-5	TRBJ1-1	.
TGTGCCAGCAGCTTCCGGGGAGGGGAAAAACTGTTTTTT	CASSFRGGEKLFF	.	TRBV7-2	TRBJ1-4	.
TGTGCCAGCAGCGCGGGGTTTGGCGCCCGGAACACCATATATTTT	CASSAGFGARNTIYF	.	TRBV9	TRBJ1-3	once
TGCGCCAGCAGCCTTATCCCGGGCGCCAGGGATCAGCCCCAGCATTTT	CASSLIPGARDQPQHF	.	TRBV5-1	TRBJ1-5	.
TGTGCCAGCAGTTTACCAGGGGTAGGCTACAATGAGCAGTTCTTC	CASSLPGVGYNEQFF	.	TRBV27	TRBJ2-1	.
TGTGCCATCAACACAGGTTACGAGCAGTACTTC	CAINTGYEQYF	.	TRBV10-3	TRBJ2-7	once
TGTGCCAGCAGCTTACCCCGGGTAGGGTCCTATAATTCACCCCTCCACTTT	CASSLPRVGSYNSPLHF	.	TRBV7-9	TRBJ1-6	.
TGTGCCAGCAGTTACCTCCGGACAGCGAACACCGGGGAGCTGTTTTTT	CASSYLRTANTGELFF	.	TRBV6-5	TRBJ2-2	.
TGCGCCAGCAGCCCCCAGACAGGGCGGCCTGAAGCTTTCTTT	CASSPQTGRPEAFF	TRBD1	TRBV5-1	TRBJ1-1	.
TGCAGTGCTAGAGAGAGGGAACACACCTTC	CSAREREHTF	.	TRBV20-1	TRBJ1-2	.
TGTGCCAGCAGGGGGGACGCAGATACGCAGTATTTT	CASRGDADTQYF	.	TRBV2	TRBJ2-3	.
TGCGCCAGCAGCCAAGAGCGCAGGGTGACGTTAGGAGCTTTCTTT	CASSQERRVTLGAFF	.	TRBV4-1	TRBJ1-1	.
TGTGCCAGTATAAGTTCCGGGACCCAGAACACCGGGGAGCTGTTTTTT	CASISSGTQNTGELFF	.	TRBV19	TRBJ2-2	.
TGTGCCAGCAGTTCCGAAAGGGGGAGAGAGCAGTACTTC	CASSSERGREQYF	.	TRBV6-5	TRBJ2-5	.
TGTGCCAGCAGCCAAGCAGCCAGGTACAGCGGGACAGAGCAGTTCTTC	CASSQAARYSGTEQFF	.	TRBV14	TRBJ2-1	.
TGTGCCTGGAGTGTCGGGACATCTAGCACTGAAGCTTTCTTT	CAWSVGTSSTEAFF	.	TRBV30	TRBJ1-1	few
TGTGCCAGCACCCCCTTTGGCGGGGGATTGAAAGCTTTCTTT	CASTPFGGGLKAFF	.	TRBV6-6	TRBJ1-1	.
TGTGCCAGCACACAGAGGAGCTCCTACGAGCAGTACTTC	CASTQRSSYEQYF	.	TRBV7-2	TRBJ2-7	.
TGTGCCAGCAGTTTAGGCAGGGCCTATGGCTACACCTTC	CASSLGRAYGYTF	.	TRBV27	TRBJ1-2	.
TGTGCCAGCAGTGAATCCGGGGACAGAGATACGCAGTATTTT	CASSESGDRDTQYF	TRBD1	TRBV25-1	TRBJ2-3	.
TGCGCCAGCAGCCAAGAACAGGGGCGCACCGGGGAGCTGTTTTTT	CASSQEQGRTGELFF	TRBD1	TRBV4-3	TRBJ2-2	.
TGTGCCAGTAGTACCGACCGAAGAGAAGCTTTCTTT	CASSTDRREAFF	.	TRBV19	TRBJ1-1	.
TGTGCCAGCAGCTACGCGGGGGGACATGAGCAGTTCTTC	CASSYAGGHEQFF	TRBD2	TRBV7-2	TRBJ2-1	.
TGTGCCAGTAGTATTTGGGGAGATACGCAGTATTTT	CASSIWGDTQYF	.	TRBV19	TRBJ2-3	.
TGTGCCAGCAGTGGACCCGGACTAGCGGGTTCTAGCACAGATACGCAGTATTTT	CASSGPGLAGSSTDTQYF	TRBD2	TRBV2	TRBJ2-3	.
TGTGCCAGCAGCCTCAGGGTCGGAAACACCATATATTTT	CASSLRVGNTIYF	.	TRBV5-8	TRBJ1-3	.